This TCR beta chain appears in the sequencing data of a study of blood T cell repertoires in COVID-19. Germline V gene data show CDR1 as GTSNPN and CDR2 as SVGIG (reference sequence). The trim removed 6 bases at V and 4 bases at J, leaving 17 bases unmatched. The CDR3 extends over 16 amino acids. This table comes from immunoSEQ multiplex PCR, and its TCRdb copy is limited to in-frame clones, with some not included. The table includes roughly 670,000 clones, 75% to 90% detected once. Specimen: peripheral blood. The chain is built from TRBV30 and TRBJ2-5; the match to TRBD2 covers 7 bases. This TCR came from a young woman with acute or convalescent COVID-19. The CDR3 DNA is TGTGCCTGCCCTAATAGGGCGGGGGAGAGAGGAGAGACCCAGTACTTC. Amino acids: CACPNRAGERGETQYF.